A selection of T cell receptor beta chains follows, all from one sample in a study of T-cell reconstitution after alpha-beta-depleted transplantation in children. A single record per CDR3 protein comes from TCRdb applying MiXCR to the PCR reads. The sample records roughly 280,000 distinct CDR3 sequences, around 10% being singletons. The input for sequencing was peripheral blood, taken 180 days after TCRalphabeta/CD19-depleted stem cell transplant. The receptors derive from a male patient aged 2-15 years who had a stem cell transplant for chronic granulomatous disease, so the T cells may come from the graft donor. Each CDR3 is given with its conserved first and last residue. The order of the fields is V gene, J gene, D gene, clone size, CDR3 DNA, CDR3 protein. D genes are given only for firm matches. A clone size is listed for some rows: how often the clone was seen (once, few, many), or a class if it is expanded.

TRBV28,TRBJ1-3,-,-,TGTGCCAGCAGTACGAGGCCGGGACAAGGCAGGAACACCATATATTTT,CASSTRPGQGRNTIYF
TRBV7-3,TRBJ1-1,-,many,TGTGCCAGCAGCTCTCTAGTGTTAGTGAACACTGAAGCTTTCTTT,CASSSLVLVNTEAFF
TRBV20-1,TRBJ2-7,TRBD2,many,TGCAGTGCTGCTACGCGGGAGAATGAGCAGTACTTC,CSAATRENEQYF
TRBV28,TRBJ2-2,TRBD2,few,TGTGCCAGCACCTTCGGACTAGCGGGCACCGGGGAGCTGTTTTTT,CASTFGLAGTGELFF
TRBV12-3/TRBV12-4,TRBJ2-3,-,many,TGTGCCAGCAGTTCCTCTAGCAGCCCGCCGTCCGATACGCAGTATTTT,CASSSSSSPPSDTQYF
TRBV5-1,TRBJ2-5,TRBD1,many,TGCGCCAGCAGCATTGGGAACGACAGGGGAGCAGGAGAGACCCAGTACTTC,CASSIGNDRGAGETQYF
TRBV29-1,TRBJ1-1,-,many,TGCAGCGTTGGGGGGACTGTATCATCGGGCACTGAAGCTTTCTTT,CSVGGTVSSGTEAFF
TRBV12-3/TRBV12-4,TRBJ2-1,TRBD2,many,TGTGCCAGCGGGCTGCTAGCGGGAGTGGATGAGCAGTTCTTC,CASGLLAGVDEQFF
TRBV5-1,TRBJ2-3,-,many,TGCGCCAGCAGCTTGGGAGCCACCACAGATACGCAGTATTTT,CASSLGATTDTQYF
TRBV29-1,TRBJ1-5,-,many,TGCAGCGTTGAATTCGCGCCTAATCAGCCCCAGCATTTT,CSVEFAPNQPQHF
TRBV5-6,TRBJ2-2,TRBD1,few,TGTGCCAGCAGCCCGACAGGGCGGAACACCGGGGAGCTGTTTTTT,CASSPTGRNTGELFF
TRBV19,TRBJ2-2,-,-,TGTGCCAGTAGTATCTTGTTCGCGAACACCGGGGAGCTGTTTTTT,CASSILFANTGELFF
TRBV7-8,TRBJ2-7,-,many,TGTGCCAGCAGCCCATATCGCCCCGGCTACGAGCAGTACTTC,CASSPYRPGYEQYF
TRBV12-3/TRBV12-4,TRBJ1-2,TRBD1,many,TGTGCCAGCAGGACAGGGGCTTTTAACTATGGCTACACCTTC,CASRTGAFNYGYTF
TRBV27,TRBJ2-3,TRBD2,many,TGTGCCAGCAGAGCTAGCGGGAGTTTAGATACGCAGTATTTT,CASRASGSLDTQYF
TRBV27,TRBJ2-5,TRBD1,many,TGTGCCAGCAGTTGGACAGGCCAAGAGACCCAGTACTTC,CASSWTGQETQYF
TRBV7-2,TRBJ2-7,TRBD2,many,TGTGCCAGCAGCTTGGGGCTAGCGGGAGAATGGTCCCACGAGCAGTACTTC,CASSLGLAGEWSHEQYF
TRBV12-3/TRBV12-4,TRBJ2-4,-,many,TGTGCCAGCAGTTTACGCCTAGTGGGGAACATTCAGTACTTC,CASSLRLVGNIQYF
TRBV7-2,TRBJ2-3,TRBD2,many,TGTGCCAGCAGCTTAATAGCGGGGGCCGGCACAGATACGCAGTATTTT,CASSLIAGAGTDTQYF
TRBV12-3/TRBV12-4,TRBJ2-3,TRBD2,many,TGTGCCAGCAGTTTTACTGGCGGGAGGTACACAGATACGCAGTATTTT,CASSFTGGRYTDTQYF
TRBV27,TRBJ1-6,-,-,TGTGCCAGCAGTTTAGTAAATTCACCCCTCCAATTT,CASSLVNSPLQF
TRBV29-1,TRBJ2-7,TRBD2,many,TGCAGCGTTGGGGGTATAGCTAGCGGGTTATCCTACGAGCAGTACTTC,CSVGGIASGLSYEQYF
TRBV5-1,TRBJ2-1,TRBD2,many,TGCGCCAGCAGCGCGGGACTAGCGGGAGGGCCTCAATACTACAATGAGCAGTTCTTC,CASSAGLAGGPQYYNEQFF
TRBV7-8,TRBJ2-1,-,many,TGTGCCAGCAGCCCTTATAGACTCGGCCGCCAGCGTGAGCAGTTCTTC,CASSPYRLGRQREQFF
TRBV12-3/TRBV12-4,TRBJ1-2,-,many,TGTGCCAGCAGGACCGGGACTGAGGAGGGCTACACCTTC,CASRTGTEEGYTF
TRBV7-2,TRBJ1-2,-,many,TGTGCCAGCAGCTTAGGATGGGCGAAGGGCTACACCTTC,CASSLGWAKGYTF
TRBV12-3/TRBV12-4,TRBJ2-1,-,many,TGTGCCAGCCAAAGTGGGCAAGGGGTTTTGAATGAGCAGTTCTTC,CASQSGQGVLNEQFF
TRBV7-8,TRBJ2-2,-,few,TGTGCCAGCAGCCCGACTCGAGTAAGGGGTGACGGGGAGCTGTTTTTT,CASSPTRVRGDGELFF
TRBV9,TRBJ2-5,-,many,TGTGCCAGCAGCGCGACCTTCCAAGAGACCCAGTACTTC,CASSATFQETQYF
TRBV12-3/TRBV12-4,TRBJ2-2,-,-,TGTGCCAGCAGTTTCGGACGGGTTGGGAGCACCGGGGAGCTGTTTTTT,CASSFGRVGSTGELFF
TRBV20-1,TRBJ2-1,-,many,TGCAGTGCTAGTGAGGACAGCACCTACAATGAGCAGTTCTTC,CSASEDSTYNEQFF
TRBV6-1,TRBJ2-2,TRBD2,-,TGTGCCACCAGACTAGCGGGGGGCCCAAACACCGGGGAGCTGTTTTTT,CATRLAGGPNTGELFF
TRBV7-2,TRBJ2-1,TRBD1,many,TGTGCCAGCAGCGACAGGGGCCCCCCGACTGAGCAGTTCTTC,CASSDRGPPTEQFF
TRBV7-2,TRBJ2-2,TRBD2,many,TGTGCCAGCACCGACGGGCCCAGCGGGGGAAACACCGGGGAGCTGTTTTTT,CASTDGPSGGNTGELFF
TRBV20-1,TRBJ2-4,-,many,TGCAGTGCCACCTTTGGGAGTAACATTCAGTACTTC,CSATFGSNIQYF
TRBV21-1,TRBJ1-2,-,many,TGTGCCAGCAGCGCCAGGACAAGTCCTTATGGCTACACCTTC,CASSARTSPYGYTF